This T cell receptor (beta chain) originates from a study of cytomegalovirus exposure and HLA in healthy donors. Across the whole study: One earlier analysis, a look at 180 million or so T cells, found some 100 million unique TCR beta sequences.

Overall study results and limits: High sensitivity and specificity were reportedly achieved when the classifier diagnosed cytomegalovirus status.

Points on this clone: What it recognizes is unknown.

The PCR ran on 60 Vbeta and 13 Jbeta primers. TCRdb's copy holds only in-frame clones and misses some; the assay was immunoSEQ multiplex PCR. The repertoire has fewer than 200,000 clones, about 76% of them found once; the top ten carry over 2%. This CDR3 contains 13 residues. J was trimmed by 8 bases and V by 0 bases; bases with no gene match: 3. The germline gives CDR1 SEHNR, CDR2 FQNEAQ (reference sequence). The chain couples TRBV7-9 to TRBJ1-2; 7 bases are a match to TRBD1. Sequencing was done on a sample of PBMCs. The origin of this receptor is a woman between 35 and 50 years old in good health and CMV-seropositive. The CDR3 region is CASSLAGGWGYTF. CDR3 nucleotide sequence: TGTGCCAGCAGCTTAGCAGGGGGCTGGGGCTACACCTTC. The full variable domain, in which reference TRBV7-9 and TRBJ1-2 provide the parts outside the CDR3, is DTGVSQNPRHKITKRGQNVTFRCDPISEHNRLYWYRQTLGQGPEFLTYFQNEAQLEKSRLLSDRFSAERPKGSFSTLEIQRTEQGDSAMYLCASSLAGGWGYTFGSGTRLTVV.